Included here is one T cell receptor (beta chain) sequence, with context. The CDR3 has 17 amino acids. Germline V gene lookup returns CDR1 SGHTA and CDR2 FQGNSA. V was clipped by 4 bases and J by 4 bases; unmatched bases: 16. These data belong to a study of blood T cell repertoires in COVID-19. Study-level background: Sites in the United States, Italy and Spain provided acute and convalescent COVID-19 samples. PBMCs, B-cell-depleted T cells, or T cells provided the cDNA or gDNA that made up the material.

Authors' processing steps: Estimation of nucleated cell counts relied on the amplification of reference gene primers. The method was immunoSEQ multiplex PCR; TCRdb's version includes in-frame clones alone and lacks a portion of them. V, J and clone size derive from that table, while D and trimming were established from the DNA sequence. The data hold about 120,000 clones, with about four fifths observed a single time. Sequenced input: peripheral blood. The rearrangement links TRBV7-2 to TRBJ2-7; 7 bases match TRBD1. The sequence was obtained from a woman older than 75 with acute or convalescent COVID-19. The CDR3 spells CASSSWTGEPRKYEQYF. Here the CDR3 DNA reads TGTGCCAGCAGCTCATGGACAGGAGAACCCAGAAAATACGAGCAGTACTTC.